The 8 T cell receptor beta chains presented below share a single source sample, sequenced in a study of technical replicates of blood from a handful of donors. The table came from immunoSEQ multiplex PCR; TCRdb's copy has only in-frame clones and leaves some out. The sample includes nearly 70,000 clones, approximately 90% of them seen just once. The specimen was PBMCs. Every receptor here comes from a human donor in good health. Some clones in this sample may be carry-over from other donors' samples.

V is TRBV5-1 and J is TRBJ1-2; D not resolved. Germline V gene data show CDR1 as SGHRS and CDR2 as YFSETQ. The CDR3 length is 15 residues. Trimming stripped 10 bases from V and 1 base from J, with 20 bases between. The CDR3 spells CASLRETEGNYGYTF. In DNA form, the CDR3 reads TGCGCCTCCTTGAGGGAGACCGAAGGTAACTATGGCTACACCTTC.

The genes are TRBV27 and TRBJ1-2; D may be TRBD1 (6 bases). V dropped 7 bases and J dropped 0 bases, with 15 bases sitting between them. Germline V gives CDR1 MNHEY, CDR2 SMNVEV (reference sequence). This CDR3 contains 15 residues. DNA of the CDR3: TGTGCCAGCACCTCGGACAGCCACACTAACTATGGCTACACCTTC. Its translation: CASTSDSHTNYGYTF.

The gene calls are TRBV7-2 and TRBJ1-2; D call uncertain. Germline CDR1 SGHTA, CDR2 FQGNSA. The CDR3 consists of 15 residues. With 5 bases removed from V and 3 bases from J, the gap between germline ends came to 16 bases. The CDR3 DNA sequence: TGTGCCAGCAGCCCCCCGGTCCGAACTTACTATGGCTACACCTTC. It is translated as CASSPPVRTYYGYTF.

The J gene is TRBJ2-7, the V gene TRBV10-3; 8 bases are a match to TRBD2. This CDR3 is 14 amino acids long. The junction had 14 bases not matched to a gene; V was cut back by 11 bases and J by 5 bases. Germline V gene data show CDR1 as ENHRY and CDR2 as SYGVKD. The CDR3 nucleotides read TGTGCCGCCGCCCGGCGGGAGGATCGGGACGAGCAGTACTTC. Residues: CAAARREDRDEQYF.

The rearrangement links TRBV7-6 to TRBJ2-3; 7 bases fit TRBD2. The J segment lost 3 bases and the V segment lost 3 bases, leaving 9 bases of the junction unmatched. This CDR3 is 16 amino acids long. Germline V gene lookup returns CDR1 SGHVS and CDR2 FNYEAQ. The chain's CDR3 is CASSFGVREGTDTQYF. The CDR3 nucleotides read TGTGCCAGCAGCTTTGGGGTGAGGGAGGGGACAGATACGCAGTATTTT.

The chain is built from TRBV7-3 and TRBJ2-1, with 9 bases matching TRBD2. CDR3 size: 15 residues. Germline CDR1 SGHTA, CDR2 FQGTGA. V gave up 3 bases and J gave up 4 bases; unmatched junction bases: 4. CDR3 protein: CASSLDSGGYNEQFF. DNA for the CDR3: TGTGCCAGCAGCTTGGATAGCGGGGGTTACAATGAGCAGTTCTTC. Complete variable domain (other parts from reference TRBV7-3 and TRBJ2-1): GAGVSQTPSNKVTEKGKYVELRCDPISGHTALYWYRQSLGQGPEFLIYFQGTGAADDSGLPNDRFFAVRPEGSVSTLKIQRTERGDSAVYLCASSLDSGGYNEQFFGPGTRLTVL.

This sequence joins TRBV6-5 and TRBJ1-1, with D possibly being TRBD1 (6 bases). This CDR3 is 14 amino acids long. CDR1 is MNHEY and CDR2 is SVGAGI in the germline V gene. V was trimmed by 0 bases and J by 10 bases, leaving 15 bases between them. CDR3 sequence (DNA): TGTGCCAGCAGTTACTCCGCAGGGGCACCGGGAGCTTTCTTT. Its protein is CASSYSAGAPGAFF.

In DNA form, the CDR3 reads TGTGCCAGCAGATTACAGCGGAACTATGGCTACACCTTC. Protein sequence: CASRLQRNYGYTF. This chain uses TRBV5-6 with TRBJ1-2; D is uncertain. The CDR3 is 13 amino acids. Germline values: CDR1 SGHDT, CDR2 YYEEEE. The germline V and J ends were trimmed by 5 bases and 2 bases, with 10 bases remaining between them.